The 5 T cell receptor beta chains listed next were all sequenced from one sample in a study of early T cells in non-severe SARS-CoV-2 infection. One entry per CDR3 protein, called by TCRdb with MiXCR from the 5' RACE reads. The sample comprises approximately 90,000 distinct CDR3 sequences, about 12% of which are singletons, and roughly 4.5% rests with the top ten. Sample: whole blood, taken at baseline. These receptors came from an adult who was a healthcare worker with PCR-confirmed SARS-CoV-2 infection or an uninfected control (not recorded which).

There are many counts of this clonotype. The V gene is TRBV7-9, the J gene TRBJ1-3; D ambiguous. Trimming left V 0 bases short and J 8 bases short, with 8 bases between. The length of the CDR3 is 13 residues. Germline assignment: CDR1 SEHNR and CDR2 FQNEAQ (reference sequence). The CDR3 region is CASSLAASDTIYF. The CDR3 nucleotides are TGTGCCAGCAGCTTAGCCGCATCGGACACCATATATTTT.

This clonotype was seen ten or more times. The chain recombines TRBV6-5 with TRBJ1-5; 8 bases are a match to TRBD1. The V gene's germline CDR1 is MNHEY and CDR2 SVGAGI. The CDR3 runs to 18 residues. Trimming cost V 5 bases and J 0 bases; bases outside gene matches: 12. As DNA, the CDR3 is TGTGCCAGCAGTAGTGCCGGACAGGGATTACTTAGCAATCAGCCCCAGCATTTT. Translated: CASSSAGQGLLSNQPQHF.

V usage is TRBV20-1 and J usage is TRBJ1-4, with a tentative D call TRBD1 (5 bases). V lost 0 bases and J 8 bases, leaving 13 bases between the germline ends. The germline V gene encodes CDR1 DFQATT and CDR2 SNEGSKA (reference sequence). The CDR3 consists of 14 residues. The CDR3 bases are TGCAGTGCTAGAGATCCGGGACGGACAGAAAAACTGTTTTTT. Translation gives CSARDPGRTEKLFF.

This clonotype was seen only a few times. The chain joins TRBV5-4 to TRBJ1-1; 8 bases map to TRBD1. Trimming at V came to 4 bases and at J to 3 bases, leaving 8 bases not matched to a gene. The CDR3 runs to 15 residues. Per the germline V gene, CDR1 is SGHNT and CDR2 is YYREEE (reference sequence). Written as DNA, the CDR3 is TGTGCCAGCAGCATCCAGGGGGCAAGGGACACTGAAGCTTTCTTT. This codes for CASSIQGARDTEAFF.

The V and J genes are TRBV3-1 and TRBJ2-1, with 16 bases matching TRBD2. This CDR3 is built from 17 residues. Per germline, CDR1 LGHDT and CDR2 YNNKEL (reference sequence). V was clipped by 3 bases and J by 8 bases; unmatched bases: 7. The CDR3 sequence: CASSHSAGTSGRDEQFF. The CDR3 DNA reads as TGTGCCAGCAGCCACTCCGCCGGGACTAGCGGGAGGGATGAGCAGTTCTTC.